The 3 T cell receptor beta chains presented below share a single source sample, sequenced in a study of T-cell memory formation after mild COVID-19. Each CDR3 protein is one row after TCRdb ran MiXCR on the 5' RACE reads. The table lists around 180,000 distinct CDR3 sequences, approximately 18% of them singletons. Sequencing was performed on PBMCs or a T cell subset sorted from them (not recorded which). The receptor set was obtained from a man aged 18 to 30 who had mild COVID-19 (a few samples of this study predate the infection). Cell type and time point are not known.

A few counts support this clonotype. The rearrangement joins TRBV7-2 to TRBJ1-1; D ambiguous. Trimming pared 2 bases from V and 11 bases from J, leaving 12 bases between. Germline CDR1 SGHTA, CDR2 FQGNSA. CDR3 length: 12 residues. CDR3 sequence: CASSLIRGGAFF. The CDR3 DNA sequence: TGTGCCAGCAGCTTAATACGAGGTGGGGCTTTCTTT.

This clonotype turned up a few times. V gene TRBV20-1 combines with J gene TRBJ2-3; D may be TRBD1 (5 bases). Germline values: CDR1 DFQATT, CDR2 SNEGSKA (reference sequence). The CDR3 extends over 14 amino acids. V lost 3 bases and J 3 bases, leaving 13 bases between the germline ends. This CDR3 reads CSASKGQGTDTQYF. The CDR3 coding sequence is TGCAGTGCTAGTAAGGGGCAGGGAACAGATACGCAGTATTTT.

This clonotype turned up a few times. This chain links TRBV20-1 with TRBJ1-4; D is unresolved. From germline, CDR1 is DFQATT and CDR2 SNEGSKA (reference sequence). The CDR3 covers 15 residues. The V and J ends lost 0 bases and 8 bases respectively, with 16 bases between them. The CDR3 here is CSARDGGRFAEKLFF. In nucleotides, the CDR3 is TGCAGTGCTAGAGATGGCGGCAGATTTGCCGAAAAACTGTTTTTT.